This passage covers 28 T cell receptor beta chains from one sample sequenced in a study of human T cells and chemical hapten exposure. Time point in this sample: patch test 2, 6 weeks after DPC sensitization. This sample's treatment: therapeutic diphenylcyclopropenone sensitization with weekly scalp DPC. TCRdb fed the RACE reads into MiXCR, producing one record per CDR3 protein. The profile shows more than 85,000 distinct CDR3 sequences, around 10% of them singletons. Sample: whole blood, taken in connection with sensitization to the hapten diphenylcyclopropenone (DPC). These receptor sequences come from a man aged 40-49 years with alopecia areata. Some clones in this sample may be carry-over from other donors' samples.

This clonotype was counted between two and nine times. V gene TRBV27 combines with J gene TRBJ2-1, with no clear D. The CDR3 covers 14 residues. V shed 0 bases and J shed 9 bases, with 12 bases lying between them. Looked up from germline, CDR1 is MNHEY and CDR2 is SMNVEV (reference sequence). CDR3 in amino acids: CASSLSRVFTEQFF. The CDR3 nucleotides are TGTGCCAGCAGTTTATCCCGCGTGTTTACTGAGCAGTTCTTC.

At least ten counts were recorded for this clonotype. V gene TRBV20-1 combines with J gene TRBJ1-3; 8 nucleotides line up with TRBD1. Looked up from germline, CDR1 is DFQATT and CDR2 is SNEGSKA (reference sequence). The CDR3 has 14 residues. The junction had 11 bases not matched to a gene; V was cut back by 5 bases and J by 8 bases. The CDR3 nucleotides are TGCAGTGCTGAGCCCGGACAGGGTTTAGACACCATATATTTT. Amino acids: CSAEPGQGLDTIYF.

By share of the sample, this clonotype is large. J is TRBJ1-1 and V is TRBV12-3 or TRBV12-4; unclear D gene. The CDR3 has 12 residues. V lost 3 bases to trimming and J lost 6 bases, with 8 bases between them. CDR3 region: CASSLGDSEAFF. In DNA form, the CDR3 reads TGTGCCAGCAGTTTGGGAGACTCTGAAGCTTTCTTT.

The chain has TRBV20-1 and TRBJ1-2; a weak D match, TRBD1 (6 bases). CDR1 and CDR2 (germline): DFQATT, SNEGSKA (reference sequence). Trimming took off 0 bases at V and 3 bases at J, with 14 bases between the two ends. The CDR3 has 15 amino acids. The CDR3 DNA reads as TGCAGTGCTAGAGAACCCCCAGGGGCGGACTATGGCTACACCTTC. Amino acids: CSAREPPGADYGYTF.

Turning to this clonotype: The junction departs from the called germline gene at one end, perhaps through a read error. The CDR3 loop reads CTISELYEQYF. The DNA of the CDR3 is TGTACCATCAGTGAGCTCTACGAGCAGTACTTC. The chain has TRBV10-3 and TRBJ2-7; D remains unclear. The CDR3 spans 11 residues. Germline CDR1 is ENHRY and CDR2 is SYGVKD.

In its sample, this clonotype was seen a few times. The CDR3 reads CASTLAGRAYYNEQFF. Here the CDR3 DNA reads TGTGCCAGCACCCTGGCGGGGCGGGCATACTACAATGAGCAGTTCTTC. The chain couples TRBV5-5 to TRBJ2-1; possible D gene TRBD2, 6 bases. Germline V gives CDR1 SGHKS, CDR2 YYEKEE (reference sequence). V was cut by 6 bases and J by 3 bases, with 19 bases left in between. The CDR3 has 16 amino acids.

The chain couples TRBV6-2 or TRBV6-3 to TRBJ2-2; 7 bases align to TRBD1. Germline CDR1 is MNHEY and CDR2 is SVGEGT. The CDR3 spans 15 residues. The junction had 5 bases not matched to a gene; V was cut back by 4 bases and J by 3 bases. CDR3 sequence reads: CASSFLTGDTGELFF. The CDR3 nucleotides read TGTGCCAGCAGTTTCTTAACAGGGGACACCGGGGAGCTGTTTTTT.

There are many counts of this clonotype. The chain carries TRBV11-2 and TRBJ2-7; TRBD1 or TRBD2 may be the D gene (5 bases each). Trimming removed 5 bases at V and 1 base at J, with 12 bases between. This CDR3 region has 14 residues. Germline CDR1 and CDR2: SGHAT and FQNNGV. The CDR3 DNA reads TGTGCCAGCAGCAGCTCGGGGCGGTCCTACGAGCAGTACGTC. As protein: CASSSSGRSYEQYV.

The V gene is TRBV7-2, the J gene TRBJ2-7, with 13 bases that match TRBD2. Germline V gene lookup returns CDR1 SGHTA and CDR2 FQGNSA. The V segment lost 2 bases and the J segment 7 bases; nucleotides outside the gene matches: 11. The CDR3 loop spans 17 amino acids. The CDR3 bases are TGTGCCAGCAGCTTAATCTCACTAGCGGGAGGGCTAGGGGAGCAGTACTTC. Translation gives CASSLISLAGGLGEQYF.

This clonotype was detected only a few times. This chain links TRBV7-2 with TRBJ2-5; no reliable D call. The germline gives CDR1 SGHTA, CDR2 FQGNSA. The CDR3 totals 13 residues. V lost 5 bases, J lost 6 bases, and 13 bases lay in between. This CDR3 reads CASSPHSIKTQYF. CDR3 bases: TGTGCCAGCAGCCCCCATAGTATAAAGACCCAGTACTTC.

V gene TRBV5-5 combines with J gene TRBJ2-2, with D hard to call. This CDR3 has 18 residues. Trimming cost V 5 bases and J 0 bases, with 20 bases left between them. In germline, CDR1 is SGHKS, CDR2 YYEKEE (reference sequence). CDR3 loop: CASSWVRMGFANTGELFF. CDR3 bases: TGTGCCAGCAGTTGGGTTCGGATGGGTTTCGCGAACACCGGGGAGCTGTTTTTT.

The V call is TRBV30, the J call TRBJ2-7; 8 bases are shared with TRBD1. V dropped 4 bases and J dropped 3; count of bases not matched to a gene: 8. The germline gives CDR1 GTSNPN, CDR2 SVGIG (reference sequence). This CDR3 region has 14 residues. The DNA of the CDR3 is TGTGCCTGGAACCGGGACAGGTTAGACTACGAGCAGTACTTC. It codes for CAWNRDRLDYEQYF.

V is TRBV12-3 or TRBV12-4 and J is TRBJ2-4; TRBD2 is a possible D gene (6 bases). This CDR3 region has 13 residues. V lost 2 bases, J lost 7 bases, and 9 bases lay in between. This CDR3 reads CASSLSGRNIQYF. In DNA, the CDR3 is TGTGCCAGCAGTTTATCTGGGAGGAACATTCAGTACTTC.

This clonotype was counted at least ten times. The chain carries TRBV29-1 and TRBJ1-2, with D uncertain. The germline gives CDR1 SQVTM, CDR2 ANQGSEA. V lost 1 base and J lost 7, with 10 bases in between. CDR3 length: 12 amino acids. The CDR3 reads CSVEVGGFGYTF. The CDR3 bases are TGCAGCGTTGAAGTCGGCGGGTTTGGCTACACCTTC.

This clonotype was seen only a few times. The V and J genes are TRBV5-1 and TRBJ2-1; 11 positions agree with TRBD2. Germline lookup yields CDR1 SGHRS and CDR2 YFSETQ. The CDR3 runs 15 residues. Trimming cost V 7 bases and J 1 base; bases outside gene matches: 4. The CDR3 nucleotides read TGCGCCAGCCGACTAGCGGGGATGTCCTACAATGAGCAGTTCTTC. It codes for CASRLAGMSYNEQFF.

This chain joins TRBV28 and TRBJ2-5; D is possibly TRBD2 (6 bases). The CDR3 extends over 14 amino acids. Germline CDR1 reads MDHEN; CDR2 reads SYDVKM. Trimming removed 5 bases at V and 5 bases at J, with 15 bases between. CDR3 amino acids: CASSPRGGWETQYF. Here the CDR3 DNA reads TGTGCCAGCAGTCCACGTGGGGGGTGGGAGACCCAGTACTTC.

This rearrangement joins TRBV6-1 to TRBJ2-2; a weak D match, TRBD2 (6 bases). Trimming stripped 7 bases from V and 4 bases from J, with 10 bases between. Germline CDR1 and CDR2: MNHNS and SASEGT. The CDR3 length is 13 residues. The CDR3 region has the DNA TGTGCCAGCACGGGGGTAGTCACCGGGGAGCTGTTTTTT. This gives the protein CASTGVVTGELFF.

This clonotype appeared many times. The chain links TRBV30 to TRBJ1-2; 8 bases agree with TRBD1. The CDR3 contains 12 residues. CDR1 and CDR2 from the germline V gene are GTSNPN and SVGIG (reference sequence). V lost 7 bases to trimming and J lost 2 bases; unmatched junction nucleotides: 3. Written as DNA, the CDR3 is TGTGCCTTCTGGACAGGGAACTATGGCTACACCTTC. Its protein product is CAFWTGNYGYTF.

This clonotype occurred a few times. The chain recombines TRBV20-1 with TRBJ2-5; 13 bases agree with TRBD2. V shed 2 bases and J 3 bases; nucleotides not matched to a gene: 3. Germline CDR1 reads DFQATT; CDR2 reads SNEGSKA (reference sequence). The CDR3 has 15 residues. The CDR3 bases are TGCAGTGCTAGATCCGGGACTAGCGGGGAAGAGACCCAGTACTTC. Translated, it gives CSARSGTSGEETQYF.

This clonotype was counted between two and nine times. V gene TRBV29-1 combines with J gene TRBJ1-5, with a tentative D call TRBD1 (6 bases). This CDR3 is built from 13 residues. Per germline, CDR1 SQVTM and CDR2 ANQGSEA. V dropped 7 bases and J dropped 3 bases, with 13 bases sitting between them. For the CDR3, the DNA is TGCAGCGCCCTAGGGGGTCTCAATCAGCCCCAGCATTTT. This gives the protein CSALGGLNQPQHF.

This clonotype was detected a few times. This chain uses TRBV3-1 with TRBJ2-3; the match to TRBD2 covers 10 bases. CDR3 length equals 17 residues. CDR1 LGHDT and CDR2 YNNKEL come from the germline V gene (reference sequence). J gave up 0 bases and V 1 base, and 4 bases lay outside the gene matches. Written as DNA, the CDR3 is TGTGCCAGCAGCCAAGGTTGGACTAGCGGAAGCACAGATACGCAGTATTTT. It yields the protein CASSQGWTSGSTDTQYF.

This clonotype was seen at least ten times. This chain joins TRBV7-9 and TRBJ2-5, with TRBD2 as a possible D gene (6 bases). V was clipped by 0 bases and J by 2 bases, with 16 bases between them. The length of the CDR3 is 17 residues. From germline, CDR1 is SEHNR and CDR2 FQNEAQ (reference sequence). The DNA for the CDR3 is TGTGCCAGCAGCTTAGCGGAGGGGTTCGCGATTCAAGAGACCCAGTACTTC. It translates to CASSLAEGFAIQETQYF.

This clonotype came up a few times. The chain uses TRBV29-1 and TRBJ2-3; TRBD2 agrees at 11 bases. Germline lookup yields CDR1 SQVTM and CDR2 ANQGSEA. This CDR3 has 14 residues. V lost 4 bases and J lost 4; bases outside the gene matches: 4. The CDR3 loop is CSVATSGKPDTQYF. CDR3 bases: TGCAGCGTTGCGACTAGCGGGAAGCCAGATACGCAGTATTTT.

This clonotype was counted at least ten times. The chain carries TRBV6-6 and TRBJ2-4; TRBD2 matches 7 bases. The CDR3 has 12 residues. Germline assignment: CDR1 MNHNY and CDR2 SVGAGI (reference sequence). Trimming removed 7 bases from V and 9 bases from J; junction bases left unmatched: 6. The CDR3 sequence is CASTTREGIQYF. CDR3 bases: TGTGCCAGCACCACGAGGGAGGGCATTCAGTACTTC.

This chain uses TRBV9 with TRBJ2-3; D could derive from TRBD1 or TRBD2 (6 bases each). Germline-derived CDR1 and CDR2 are SGDLS and YYNGEE. Trimming removed 10 bases at V and 1 base at J, with 16 bases between. This CDR3 has 14 amino acids. The CDR3 protein is CAGGPGVGTDTQYF. The DNA of the CDR3 is TGTGCCGGGGGGCCGGGGGTCGGCACAGATACGCAGTATTTT. The variable domain in full, completed from reference TRBV9 and TRBJ2-3, reads DSGVTQTPKHLITATGQRVTLRCSPRSGDLSVYWYQQSLDQGLQFLIQYYNGEERAKGNILERFSAQQFPDLHSELNLSSLELGDSALYFCAGGPGVGTDTQYFGPGTRLTVL.

This clonotype has only a few counts. The J gene is TRBJ2-5, the V gene TRBV9, with 11 bases identical to TRBD2. The germline V gene has CDR1 SGDLS and CDR2 YYNGEE. This CDR3 comprises 17 residues. With V trimmed by 4 bases and J by 2 bases, 10 bases remained unmatched. CDR3 nucleotides: TGTGCCAGCAGCCCCTTAGCGGGAGGGGCCGGGCAAGAGACCCAGTACTTC. This translates into CASSPLAGGAGQETQYF.

This clonotype has more than one count but fewer than ten. This chain joins TRBV28 and TRBJ2-7; 8 positions match TRBD1. The V gene's germline CDR1 is MDHEN and CDR2 SYDVKM. There are 15 residues in the CDR3. The trim removed 2 bases at V and 7 bases at J, leaving 10 bases unmatched. CDR3 sequence: CASSLGGQGAGEQYV. In DNA, the CDR3 is TGTGCCAGCAGTTTAGGTGGTCAGGGGGCTGGAGAGCAGTACGTC.

This clonotype occurred a few times. The gene calls are TRBV25-1 and TRBJ2-3; TRBD1 matches at 8 bases. This CDR3 has 12 amino acids. V shed 2 bases, J shed 8 bases, and the junction held 0 bases outside the gene matches. Per the germline V gene, CDR1 is MGHDK and CDR2 is SYGVNS. DNA for the CDR3: TGTGCCAGCAGTGAAACAGGGGGTACGCAGTATTTT. Protein sequence: CASSETGGTQYF.